Listed below are T cell receptor beta chains from one sample, sequenced in a study of graft-versus-host responses after intestinal transplantation. The data were produced by immunoSEQ multiplex PCR, yet TCRdb's version contains in-frame clones alone and is incomplete. Of around 23,000 clones listed, 75% to 90% are singletons. This specimen consisted of PBMCs, obtained around 440 days after intestinal transplant. These receptors were collected from a human patient who received an intestinal transplant, so some T cells may come from the graft donor. Both conserved end residues are part of each CDR3. D genes are given only for firm matches. Clone size is not always given. Where it is, it says once, few, many or a class for expanded clones.

>NA|TRBJ2-1|TRBV5-1|NA
CASSPRSYNEQFF
TGCGCCAGCAGCCCCCGCTCCTACAATGAGCAGTTCTTC
>NA|TRBJ1-1|TRBV7-9|NA
CASSTRGRTEAFF
TGTGCCAGCAGCACCCGAGGGCGAACTGAAGCTTTCTTT
>NA|TRBJ1-4|TRBV5-1|NA
CASRPGAASGDEKLFF
TGCGCCAGCAGGCCGGGGGCGGCCTCGGGGGATGAAAAACTGTTTTTT
>NA|TRBJ1-5|TRBV9|NA
CASNAGGGVRQPQHF
TGTGCCAGCAACGCCGGTGGGGGGGTGCGTCAGCCCCAGCATTTT
>TRBD1|TRBJ2-7|TRBV5-4|NA
CASSLARDSGNYEQYF
TGTGCCAGCAGCTTGGCTCGGGACAGCGGCAACTACGAGCAGTACTTC
>NA|TRBJ2-6|TRBV18|NA
CASSYASGANVLTF
TGTGCCAGCTCATACGCGTCTGGGGCCAACGTCCTGACTTTC
>TRBD2|TRBJ2-2|TRBV7-3|NA
CASSSSPAGGNTGELFF
TGTGCCAGCAGCTCTAGCCCAGCGGGAGGGAACACCGGGGAGCTGTTTTTT
>NA|TRBJ2-3|TRBV9|NA
CASSAREDTQYF
TGTGCCAGCAGCGCCCGGGAAGATACGCAGTATTTT
>TRBD2|TRBJ2-3|TRBV7-9|NA
CASSPGTSVTDTQYF
TGTGCCAGCAGTCCCGGGACTAGCGTCACAGATACGCAGTATTTT
>TRBD1|TRBJ2-3|TRBV2|NA
CASSSGQGWDPSTDTQYF
TGTGCCAGCAGTTCTGGACAGGGGTGGGATCCTAGCACAGATACGCAGTATTTT
>TRBD1|TRBJ1-5|TRBV5-1|NA
CASSLEGTVNQPQHF
TGCGCCAGCAGCTTGGAGGGGACAGTCAATCAGCCCCAGCATTTT
>TRBD2|TRBJ2-7|TRBV7-9|NA
CASSFGPDGGYEQYF
TGTGCCAGCAGCTTCGGCCCCGACGGGGGGTACGAGCAGTACTTC
>TRBD2|TRBJ2-7|TRBV15|NA
CATSILAGGLYEQYF
TGTGCCACCAGCATTTTAGCGGGAGGCCTCTACGAGCAGTACTTC
>NA|TRBJ2-7|TRBV7-6|NA
CASSPGTSYEQYF
TGTGCCAGCAGCCCCGGGACTTCCTACGAGCAGTACTTC
>NA|TRBJ2-7|TRBV5-6|NA
CASSLRSYEQYF
TGTGCCAGCAGCTTGCGGTCCTACGAGCAGTACTTC
>NA|TRBJ1-1|TRBV5-1|NA
CASSLVSGNTEAFF
TGCGCCAGCAGCTTGGTTTCGGGAAACACTGAAGCTTTCTTT
>TRBD2|TRBJ2-1|TRBV19|NA
CASVSGMSSYNEQFF
TGTGCCAGTGTTAGCGGGATGAGCTCCTACAATGAGCAGTTCTTC
>TRBD1|TRBJ1-5|TRBV27|few
CASSRTGPNQPQHF
TGTGCCAGCAGTCGGACAGGCCCCAATCAGCCCCAGCATTTT
>NA|TRBJ2-7|TRBV11-3|NA
CASSLGQPYEQYF
TGTGCCAGCAGCTTAGGGCAGCCTTACGAGCAGTACTTC
>NA|TRBJ2-5|TRBV11-1|NA
CASSLVAGLAIYF
TGTGCCAGCAGCTTAGTTGCCGGGCTAGCAATCTACTTC
>NA|TRBJ2-2|TRBV4-1|NA
CASSQPGANTGELFF
TGCGCCAGCAGCCAACCAGGGGCGAACACCGGGGAGCTGTTTTTT
>NA|TRBJ1-6|TRBV6-5|once
CASSYGTPNSPLHF
TGTGCCAGCAGTTACGGGACACCGAATTCACCCCTCCACTTT
>NA|TRBJ1-1|TRBV29-1|NA
CSVVLFVGTEAFF
TGCAGCGTGGTACTCTTTGTCGGTACTGAAGCTTTCTTT